This T cell receptor beta chain was obtained from a study of blood T cells in healthy people across ages. The ends were cut back, 8 bases at V and 0 bases at J, with 13 bases in the middle. CDR3 length equals 14 residues. From germline, CDR1 is LGHDT and CDR2 YNNKEL (reference sequence). Combining a sample-barcoded 5' primer with a J-beta primer mix, a second PCR ran for roughly 7 to 12 cycles. Any given sample supplied a minimum of 2.5 million CDR3-containing paired-end reads. TCRdb recomputed calls from the 5' RACE reads with MiXCR, one row per CDR3 protein. Altogether more than 1.4 million distinct CDR3 sequences are present, 40% to 50% being singletons, with the ten largest covering approximately 7.9%.

The sample was blood. This TCR derives from a woman in her late teens or twenties in good health. This chain links TRBV3-1 with TRBJ1-1; no firm D call. The DNA for the CDR3 is TGTGCCAGCGGCCTGGGGAAAATGAACACTGAAGCTTTCTTT. Its protein is CASGLGKMNTEAFF.